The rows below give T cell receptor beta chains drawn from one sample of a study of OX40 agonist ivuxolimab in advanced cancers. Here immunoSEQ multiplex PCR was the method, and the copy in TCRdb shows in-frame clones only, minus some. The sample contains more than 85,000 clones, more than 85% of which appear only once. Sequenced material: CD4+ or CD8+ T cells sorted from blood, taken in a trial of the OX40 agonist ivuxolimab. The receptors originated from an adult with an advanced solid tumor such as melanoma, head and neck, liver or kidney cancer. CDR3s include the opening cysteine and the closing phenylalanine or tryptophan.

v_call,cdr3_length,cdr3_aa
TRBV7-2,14,CASAATGGPYEQYF
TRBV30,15,CAWSGTGNSNQPQHF
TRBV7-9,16,CASSPPGLSATDTQYF
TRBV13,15,CASSRGLAGQETQYF
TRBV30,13,CAWSVNRGEPQHF
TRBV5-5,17,CASSSSAGRLSGNTIYF
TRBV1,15,CTSSHGLAGVETQYF
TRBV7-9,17,CASSLTRTGTSGNTIYF
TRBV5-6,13,CATHTTGEGGYTF
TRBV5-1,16,CASSFGLVIGFNEQFF
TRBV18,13,CASSPDATGELFF
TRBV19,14,CASSPGTGFQPQHF
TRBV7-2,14,CASSLKGSSYEQYF
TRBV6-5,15,CASSRQGWNNYGYTF
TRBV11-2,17,CASSYRLAGGPGGELFF
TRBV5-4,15,CASSLAGASTDTQYF
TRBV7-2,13,CASSSTDRGGYTF
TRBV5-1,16,CASSSSGQGGNYGYTF
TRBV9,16,CASSVGGRALSYEQYF
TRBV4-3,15,CASSPGHTPNNEQFF
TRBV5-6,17,CASSSTGLAGDPGELFF
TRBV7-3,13,CASSPGANQPQHF
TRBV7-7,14,CASSPAGNQETQYF
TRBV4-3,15,CASSLSGQGQETQYF
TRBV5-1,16,CASSLVPSGRPDTQYF
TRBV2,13,CASKQDSYNEQFF
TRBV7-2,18,CASSLALAGAGTYNEQFF
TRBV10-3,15,CAISESGGNTYEQYF
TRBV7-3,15,CASSLRRNMNTEAFF
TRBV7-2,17,CASSLGAAGGPRDTQYF
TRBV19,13,CASSIGVTDTQYF
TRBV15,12,CATSRAYNEQFF
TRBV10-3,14,CAITRTGEVGEQYF
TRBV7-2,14,CASSPGPTLETQYF
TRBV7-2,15,CASSLVSSGNNEQFF
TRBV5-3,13,CAGTTRRADEQYF
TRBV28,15,CASYSHRGGRNEQFF
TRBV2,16,CASTYTAGGRADEQYF
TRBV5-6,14,CASSRRGSSYEQYF
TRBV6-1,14,CASRDRGHSSEQYF
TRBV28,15,CASSKGGSGANVLTF
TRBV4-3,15,CASSQDRGSNQPQHF
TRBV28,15,CASSSTGGLVRTQYF
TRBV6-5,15,CASSMGQGGWETQYF
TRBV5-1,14,CASRREIAAGELFF